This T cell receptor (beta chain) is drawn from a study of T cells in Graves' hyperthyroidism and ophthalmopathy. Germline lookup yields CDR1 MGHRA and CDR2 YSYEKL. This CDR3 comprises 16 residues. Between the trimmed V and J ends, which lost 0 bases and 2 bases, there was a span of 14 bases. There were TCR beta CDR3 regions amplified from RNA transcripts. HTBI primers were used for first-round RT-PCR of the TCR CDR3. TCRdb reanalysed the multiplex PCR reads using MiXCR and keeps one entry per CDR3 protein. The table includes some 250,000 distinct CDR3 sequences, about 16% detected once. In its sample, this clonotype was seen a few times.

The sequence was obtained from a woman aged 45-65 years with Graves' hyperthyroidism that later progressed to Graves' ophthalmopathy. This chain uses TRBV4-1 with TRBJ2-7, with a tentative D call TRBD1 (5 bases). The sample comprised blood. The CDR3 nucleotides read TGCGCCAGCAGCCAAGAGATAGGGGCGCTTACCTACGAGCAGTACTTC. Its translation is CASSQEIGALTYEQYF.